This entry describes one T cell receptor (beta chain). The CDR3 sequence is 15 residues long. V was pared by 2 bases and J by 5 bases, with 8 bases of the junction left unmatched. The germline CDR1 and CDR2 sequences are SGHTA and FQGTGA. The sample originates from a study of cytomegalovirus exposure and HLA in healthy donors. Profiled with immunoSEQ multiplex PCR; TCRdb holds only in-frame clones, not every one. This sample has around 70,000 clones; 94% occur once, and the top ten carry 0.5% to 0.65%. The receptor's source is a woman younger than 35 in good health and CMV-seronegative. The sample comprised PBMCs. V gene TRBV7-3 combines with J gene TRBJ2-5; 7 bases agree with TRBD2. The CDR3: CASSLFERGRETQYF. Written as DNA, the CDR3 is TGTGCCAGCAGCTTATTTGAGCGGGGCAGGGAGACCCAGTACTTC.